This T cell receptor beta chain was observed in a study of blood T cell repertoires in COVID-19. Repertoires were generated with immunoSEQ multiplex PCR, while TCRdb's copy carries only in-frame clones and drops some. The profile shows hundreds of thousands of clones, roughly nine tenths of them singletons. CDR1 is MDHEN and CDR2 is SYDVKM in the germline V gene. This CDR3 contains 12 residues. V was cut by 5 bases and J by 1 base, with 5 bases left in between. The sequence was collected from a woman aged 55-70 years who had recovered from COVID-19. Sample: PBMCs or T cells enriched from blood (not recorded which). The rearrangement links TRBV28 to TRBJ1-2; no definite D call. CDR3 nucleotide sequence: TGTGCCAGCAGTCGGGGTAACTATGGCTACACCTTC. It encodes CASSRGNYGYTF.